This T cell receptor (beta chain) was sequenced in a study of cytomegalovirus exposure and HLA in healthy donors. Whole-study context: Both the 120 or so validation repertoires and the approximately 640 first-cohort repertoires used the same platform, as reported by a later analysis. Overall study results and limits: Rare sequences made up most TCRs, while some public TCRs were found in many donors. According to a subsequent analysis, TCR clusters from the first cohort were inclined to appear together in the roughly 110 validation repertoires. Under in vitro conditions, three CMV-associated chains were confirmed as specific for CMV antigens.

The CDR3 runs 13 residues. This clone appeared a single time. The antigen is undetermined. Profiling relied on immunoSEQ multiplex PCR, and the TCRdb table lists in-frame clones only, not all of them. The sample consists of about 43,000 clones, 92% of them appearing once. The chain uses TRBV12-2 and TRBJ1-5. TRBV12-2 is recorded as a pseudogene. The TCR was taken from a man between 18 and 35 years old in good health and CMV-seronegative. The sequencing input was PBMCs. DNA of the CDR3: TGTGCAAGTCGCTTAAGGACCGAGGGGCCCCAGCATTTT. Translating gives CASRLRTEGPQHF.